Detailed here is one TCR beta chain. What this receptor recognizes is not known. Base quality data are lacking; no much larger clone is found one base away. The germline V gene supplies CDR1 SGHDT and CDR2 YYEEEE. Trimming removed 3 bases from V and 2 bases from J, leaving 15 bases between the germline ends. Including the terminal cysteine and phenylalanine, the CDR3 comprises 16 residues. CDR3 DNA only is kept here, 48 bases in frame from base 1. This record belongs to a study of T cell responses to AZD1222 COVID-19 vaccine (dated by TCRdb to the early 2020s). Regarding the study in general: AZD1222 recipients with second doses at about 4 weeks or about 12 weeks were pooled, because spike-specific TCR depth and breadth did not differ between schedules. TCR sequencing was performed for roughly 250 trial participants, of whom about 200 were given two doses of AZD1222 and around 26 were given two doses of MenACWY control vaccine. Trial participants were enrolled by age into subgroups of 18-55, 56-69 and 70-plus years, and around 150, 28 and 57 TCR-sequenced participants, respectively, were included in these subgroups. What the study reported, not specific to this receptor: Conclusions about previously exposed vaccinees were limited because only a handful of AZD1222 recipients were SARS-CoV-2 seropositive at baseline. Spike-specific TCR breadth and depth rose significantly after two AZD1222 doses compared with day 0 and with MenACWY recipients. Reportedly, almost half of the unique spike-specific TCRs recognized epitopes lying outside the regions that are mutated in the B.1.351 and B.1.1.7 variants. In the small 56-69-year group, the increase in depth fell short of significance, most likely because of low power. No day 14 peak-response samples were available, so repertoires were characterized only after the peak T cell response. The whole spike protein was spanned by vaccine-associated CD4 TCRs, and dominant responses were seen in regions 160-218 and 743-854. Participants were mostly white British and included more females than males, and it was suggested by the authors that clonal diversity may have been underestimated.

This specimen's time point label, per the study, means: baseline before first vaccination. Vaccinee samples were obtained from the UK trials COV001 and COV002, which included a single-blind randomized controlled phase 2/3 trial of AZD1222 (ChAdOx1 nCoV-19) in healthy adults. For TCRbeta chain sequencing, PBMC samples from trial participants were taken at day 0 and at day 28 after the second dose. The CDR3 regions of human TCRbeta chains were subjected to immunosequencing. On the study's bioinformatics: TCRs in the repertoires were matched against a reference library of SARS-CoV-2-specific TCRs that had been generated with the MIRA antigen-specificity platform. Breadth meant the fraction of unique TCRs that were SARS-CoV-2-associated, whereas depth meant the fraction of total T cells that were SARS-CoV-2-associated. Using the MIRA data, each spike-specific TCR was assigned both to the spike region to which the TCR was reactive and to a CD4 or CD8 class. Log10-transformed breadth and depth values were compared by one-way ANOVA with Sidak's multiple comparisons tests. The immuneACCESS repertoire file appears here via TCRdb, limited to in-frame rearrangements. These files lack a portion of the clones; in checked studies, under half of the deficit traces to unresolved V genes, and the cause of the others is not known. The DNA was the basis for D and trimming; V, J and clone size are from that table. The sample table holds fewer than 150,000 clones, of which about 90% were seen once. The leading ten clones occupy roughly 1.5% of the sample.

The chain joins TRBV5-6 to TRBJ1-5, with no D gene named confidently. This clonotype originated in an adult in good health. The sample in question was peripheral blood, obtained on day 0 of AZD1222 vaccination. This receptor carries the CDR3 CASSSQPPAGNQPQHF. Here is the DNA: TGTGCCAGCAGCTCGCAACCCCCAGCCGGCAATCAGCCCCAGCATTTT.